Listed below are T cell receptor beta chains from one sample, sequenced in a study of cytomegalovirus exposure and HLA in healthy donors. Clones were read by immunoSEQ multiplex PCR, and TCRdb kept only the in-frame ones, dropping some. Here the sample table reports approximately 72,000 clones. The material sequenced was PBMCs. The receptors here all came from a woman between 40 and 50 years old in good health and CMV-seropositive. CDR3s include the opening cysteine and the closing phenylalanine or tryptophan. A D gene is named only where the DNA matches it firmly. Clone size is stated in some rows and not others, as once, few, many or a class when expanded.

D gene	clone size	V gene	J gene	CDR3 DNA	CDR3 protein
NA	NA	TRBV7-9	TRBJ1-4	TGTGCCAGCAGCCTAGGGAGGGGAGATGAAAAACTGTTTTTT	CASSLGRGDEKLFF
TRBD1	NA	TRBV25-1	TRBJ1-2	TGTGCCAGCAGCCCACCGGGACAGGGGGCGCGAGGCTACACCTTC	CASSPPGQGARGYTF
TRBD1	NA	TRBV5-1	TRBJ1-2	TGCGCCAGCAGCTTGGTCCCCTCCCGTGACAGGGGGTCCGTTAACTATGGCTACACCTTC	CASSLVPSRDRGSVNYGYTF
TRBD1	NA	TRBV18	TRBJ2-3	TGTGCCAGCTCACTTACAGGAGGACAGGGGGGCACAGATACGCAGTATTTT	CASSLTGGQGGTDTQYF
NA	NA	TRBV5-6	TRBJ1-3	TGTGCCAGCAGCTTGGCCACGGGGGGGCTTGGAAACACCATATATTTT	CASSLATGGLGNTIYF
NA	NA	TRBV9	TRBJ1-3	TGTGCCAGCAGCGTAGGGGGGGACACCATATATTTT	CASSVGGDTIYF
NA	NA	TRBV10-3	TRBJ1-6	TGTGCCATCAGCCCAGAGCGGTATAATTCACCCCTCCACTTT	CAISPERYNSPLHF
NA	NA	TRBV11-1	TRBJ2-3	TGTGCCAGCAGCTTAGTCGGCGGGGAAATCACAGATACGCAGTATTTT	CASSLVGGEITDTQYF
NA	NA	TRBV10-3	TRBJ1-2	TGTGCCATCAGTCCCGACCCAGGGATTAACTATGGCTACACCTTC	CAISPDPGINYGYTF
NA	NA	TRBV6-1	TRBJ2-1	TGTGCCAGCAGTCCCCCAGTGATTTCTGAGCAGTTCTTC	CASSPPVISEQFF
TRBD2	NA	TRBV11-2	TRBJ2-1	TGTGCCAGCAGCTCCAATCGGGGACTAGCCTACAATGAGCAGTTCTTC	CASSSNRGLAYNEQFF
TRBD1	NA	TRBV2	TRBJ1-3	TGTGCCAGCATAGAGAGGGGGCTAAGCTCTGGAAACACCATATATTTT	CASIERGLSSGNTIYF
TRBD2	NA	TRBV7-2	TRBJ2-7	TGTGCCAGCAGCACGGGACTAGCGGGCCTTTACGAGCAGTACTTC	CASSTGLAGLYEQYF
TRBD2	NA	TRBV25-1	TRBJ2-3	TGTGCCAGCAGTGAACCACCCGGGAGGACGACAGATACGCAGTATTTT	CASSEPPGRTTDTQYF
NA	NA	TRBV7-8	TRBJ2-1	TGTGCCAGCAGCGAAACCGGCGGGAAGGAGCAGTTCTTC	CASSETGGKEQFF
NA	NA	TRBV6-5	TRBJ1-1	TGTGCCAGCGCGACGGGAGTCGGCCTAAACACTGAAGCTTTCTTT	CASATGVGLNTEAFF
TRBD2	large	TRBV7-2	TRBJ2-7	TGTGCCAGCAGCTTAGTGGGCGGGAGCTCCTACGAGCAGTACTTC	CASSLVGGSSYEQYF
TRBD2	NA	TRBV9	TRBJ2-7	TGTGCCAGCAGTGGTACTAGCGGGCCGAGCTCCTACGAGCAGTACTTC	CASSGTSGPSSYEQYF
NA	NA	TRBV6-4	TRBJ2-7	TGTGCCAGCAGTGACTCCCAAGGAGGGAAACCTACCTACGAGCAGTACTTC	CASSDSQGGKPTYEQYF
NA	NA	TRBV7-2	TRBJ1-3	TGTGCCAGCAGCGCCCTGGGGGGGGGAAACACCATATATTTT	CASSALGGGNTIYF
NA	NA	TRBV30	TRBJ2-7	TGTGCCTGCACCTTACTCTACGAGCAGTACTTC	CACTLLYEQYF
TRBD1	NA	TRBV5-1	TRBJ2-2	TGCGCCAGCAGCACCGACAGGGGTACCGGGGAGCTGTTTTTT	CASSTDRGTGELFF
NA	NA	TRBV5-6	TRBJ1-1	TGTGCCAGCAGCTTTCTGACAGTTATGAACACTGAAGCCTTCTTT	CASSFLTVMNTEAFF
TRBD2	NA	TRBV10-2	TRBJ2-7	TGCGCCAGCAGCTTAGCGGGGGGGCGCGAGCAGTACTTC	CASSLAGGREQYF
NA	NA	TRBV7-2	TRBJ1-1	TGTGCCAGCAGCCAGAGGTCGGCGGCCGGAGCTTTCTTT	CASSQRSAAGAFF
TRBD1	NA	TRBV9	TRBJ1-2	TGTGCCAGCAGCGTAGAGGGACAGGGGGCCTATGGCTACACCTTC	CASSVEGQGAYGYTF
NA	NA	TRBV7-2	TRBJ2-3	TGTGCCAGCAGCACGAGGACTCTCACAGATACGCAGTATTTT	CASSTRTLTDTQYF
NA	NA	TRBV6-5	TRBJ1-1	TGTGCCAGCAGTTTGGAAGGTTCAAGGGGCACTGAAGCTTTCTTT	CASSLEGSRGTEAFF
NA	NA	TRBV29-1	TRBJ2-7	TGCAGCGTTGAATCCCCCGGCAGGGACTACGAGCAGTACTTC	CSVESPGRDYEQYF
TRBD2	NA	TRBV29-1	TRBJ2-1	TGCAGCGTGAGTGGGACTAGCGGGGGGAACACCGGGAGCTCCTACAATGAGCAGTTCTTC	CSVSGTSGGNTGSSYNEQFF
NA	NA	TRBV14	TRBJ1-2	TGTGCCAGCAGCCAAGGACAGAACTATGGCTACACCTTC	CASSQGQNYGYTF